The rows below give T cell receptor beta chains drawn from one sample of a study of blood T cell repertoires in COVID-19. Repertoires were generated with immunoSEQ multiplex PCR, while TCRdb's copy carries only in-frame clones and drops some. The sample shows some 190,000 clones, 80% of them seen only once. Sequencing input: PBMCs or T cells enriched from blood (not recorded which). These receptors came from a young man with acute COVID-19. Both conserved end residues are trimmed from each CDR3. Fields, in order: clone size, CDR3 length, D gene, V gene, CDR3 protein. The D gene is left open where the match is weak. Clone size is shown for a subset of rows, as once, few, many or a class of expanded clone.

abundance: few
len: 11
d_gene: -
v_gene: TRBV2
CDR3aa: ASNRPTNEKLF

abundance: -
len: 11
d_gene: -
v_gene: TRBV5-4
CDR3aa: ASRRLPTDTQY

abundance: -
len: 13
d_gene: TRBD1
v_gene: TRBV7-9
CDR3aa: ASSISRTGGEKLF

abundance: -
len: 10
d_gene: -
v_gene: TRBV20-1
CDR3aa: SATDGYQPQH

abundance: once
len: 10
d_gene: -
v_gene: TRBV9
CDR3aa: ASSVGGGAQF

abundance: -
len: 13
d_gene: -
v_gene: TRBV7-2
CDR3aa: ASSPQGTTLRGYT

abundance: -
len: 12
d_gene: -
v_gene: TRBV2
CDR3aa: ASYRSRLAGELF

abundance: once
len: 10
d_gene: -
v_gene: TRBV3-1/TRBV3-2
CDR3aa: ASSIQGVGYT

abundance: -
len: 11
d_gene: TRBD1
v_gene: TRBV7-3
CDR3aa: ASSATGGVGYT

abundance: -
len: 13
d_gene: TRBD1
v_gene: TRBV18
CDR3aa: ASSRPGQGDEKLF

abundance: few
len: 9
d_gene: -
v_gene: TRBV20-1
CDR3aa: SASSGGGYT

abundance: -
len: 11
d_gene: TRBD1
v_gene: TRBV5-1
CDR3aa: ASSVTGGDEAF

abundance: once
len: 16
d_gene: -
v_gene: TRBV19
CDR3aa: ASISGARGGDATDTQY

abundance: -
len: 13
d_gene: TRBD1
v_gene: TRBV24-1
CDR3aa: ATSDRQGAYNEQF

abundance: -
len: 12
d_gene: -
v_gene: TRBV11-1
CDR3aa: ASSLLGGRAEAF

abundance: -
len: 11
d_gene: TRBD2
v_gene: TRBV7-3
CDR3aa: ASRRGATDTQY

abundance: -
len: 13
d_gene: -
v_gene: TRBV27
CDR3aa: ASVPYVDSNYGYT

abundance: -
len: 12
d_gene: TRBD1
v_gene: TRBV6-5
CDR3aa: ASTRQGIGTEAF

abundance: -
len: 11
d_gene: -
v_gene: TRBV12-3/TRBV12-4
CDR3aa: ASSLTQNQPQH

abundance: few
len: 15
d_gene: TRBD1
v_gene: TRBV27
CDR3aa: ASSFFRAGGEGTEAF

abundance: -
len: 11
d_gene: -
v_gene: TRBV2
CDR3aa: ASNQGWGTEAF

abundance: -
len: 17
d_gene: TRBD1
v_gene: TRBV19
CDR3aa: ASSIVGTAPISKQETQY

abundance: -
len: 14
d_gene: TRBD1
v_gene: TRBV27
CDR3aa: ASSSRNRDRNQPQH

abundance: -
len: 13
d_gene: TRBD2
v_gene: TRBV2
CDR3aa: ASSLLAGGMDEQF

abundance: -
len: 13
d_gene: -
v_gene: TRBV2
CDR3aa: ASSLGAENTGELF